This T cell receptor beta chain was recorded in a study of blood T cell repertoires in COVID-19. Background on the study: The study drew acute and convalescent COVID-19 samples from the United States, Italy and Spain. PBMCs, B-cell-depleted T cells, or T cells were the source of the cDNA or gDNA that made up the material.

Original handling: From reference gene primer amplification, estimates of nucleated cell counts were derived. TCRdb's copy holds only in-frame clones and misses some; the assay was immunoSEQ multiplex PCR. V and J calls plus clone size are reproduced from that table; the DNA served to infer D and trimming. The sample contains about 120,000 clones, roughly nine tenths of which appear only once. This CDR3 has 17 residues. V was clipped by 0 bases and J by 0 bases, with 12 bases between them. Germline CDR1 and CDR2: SNHLY and FYNNEI. The material sequenced was peripheral blood. The chain joins TRBV2 to TRBJ1-5; D possibly corresponds to TRBD1 (6 bases). The receptor's source is a man in his 70s who had recovered from COVID-19. CDR3 protein: CASSEALQGYSNQPQHF. CDR3 DNA: TGTGCCAGCAGTGAAGCGCTGCAGGGGTATAGCAATCAGCCCCAGCATTTT.